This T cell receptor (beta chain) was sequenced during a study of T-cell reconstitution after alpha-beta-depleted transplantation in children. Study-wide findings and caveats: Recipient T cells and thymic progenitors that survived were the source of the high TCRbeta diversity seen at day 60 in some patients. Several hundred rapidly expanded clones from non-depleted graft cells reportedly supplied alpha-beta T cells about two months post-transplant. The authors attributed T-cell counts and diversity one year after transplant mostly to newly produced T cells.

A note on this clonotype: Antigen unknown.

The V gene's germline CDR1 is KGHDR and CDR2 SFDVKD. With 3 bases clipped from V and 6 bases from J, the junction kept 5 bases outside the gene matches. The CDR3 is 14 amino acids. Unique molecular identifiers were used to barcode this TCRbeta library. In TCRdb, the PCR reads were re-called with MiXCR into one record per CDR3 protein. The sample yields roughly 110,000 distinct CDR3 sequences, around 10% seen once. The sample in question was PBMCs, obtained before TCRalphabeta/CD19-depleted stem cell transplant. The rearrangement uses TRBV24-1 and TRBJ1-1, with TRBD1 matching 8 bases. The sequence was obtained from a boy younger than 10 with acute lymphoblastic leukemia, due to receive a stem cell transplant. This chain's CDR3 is CATSDKKQGAEAFF. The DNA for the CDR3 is TGTGCCACCAGTGATAAAAAACAGGGGGCTGAAGCTTTCTTT.